This T cell receptor (beta chain) was profiled in a study of OX40 agonist ivuxolimab in advanced cancers. About the study: Patients' therapy was ivuxolimab, an antibody that acts as an agonist of OX40 (CD134). Patients receiving dose escalation had hepatocellular carcinoma, melanoma, renal cell or head and neck cancer.

Comment on this clone: Its antigen remains unknown.

The data were produced by immunoSEQ multiplex PCR, yet TCRdb's version contains in-frame clones alone and is incomplete. Among 65,000 to 90,000 clones listed, 90% were seen once. Study findings and constraints: Among T cells, CD8+ cells averaged more expanded clones than CD4+ cells. Near-lowest levels of clonal expansion characterized partial responders at 0.1-3.0 mg/kg.

This CDR3 contains 15 residues. Germline loops: CDR1 SGHTS, CDR2 YDEGEE. Trimming at V came to 0 bases and at J to 3 bases, leaving 4 bases not matched to a gene. Material: CD4+ or CD8+ T cells sorted from blood, obtained in a trial of the OX40 agonist ivuxolimab. This receptor was obtained from an adult with an advanced solid tumor such as melanoma, head and neck, liver or kidney cancer. The chain links TRBV5-8 to TRBJ2-7; 9 positions agree with TRBD2. The DNA for the CDR3 is TGTGCCAGCAGCTTGGGTAGCGGGAGATACTACGAGCAGTACTTC. This sequence encodes CASSLGSGRYYEQYF.